This entry concerns a single T cell receptor beta chain. The antigen is undetermined. Trimming took 4 bases from V and 9 from J; bases not matched to a gene: 7. The germline CDR1 and CDR2 sequences are SGHAT and FQDESV (reference sequence). The CDR3 loop spans 15 amino acids. The record originates from a study of CD8 T cells in Susac syndrome. General observations from the study: Only a relatively small number of individuals were included in the TCR sequencing and HLA analysis.

TCR beta was sequenced from blood CD8+ and CD4+ T cells. TEMRA cells underwent FACS enrichment and CD8+ and CD4+ T cells underwent negative isolation. Reverse transcription of about 0.5 to 1 ug RNA used random hexamers. Amplification of the TCR beta CDR3 was carried out by immunoSEQ multiplex PCR, which spanned a total of 54 Vbeta and 13 Jbeta segments. Using its own MiXCR run on the immunoSEQ multiplex PCR reads, TCRdb lists one record per CDR3 protein. The sample lists about 180,000 distinct CDR3 sequences, over 85% occurring once. The sequence was obtained from a human donor with multiple sclerosis. The sequencing sample was made of CD4+ T cells from PBMCs. The chain has TRBV11-1 and TRBJ2-1; 12 nucleotides line up with TRBD2. CDR3 DNA sequence: TGTGCCAGCAGCTCCGGACTAGCGGGACAGGGTGAGCAGTTCTTC. Translating gives CASSSGLAGQGEQFF.